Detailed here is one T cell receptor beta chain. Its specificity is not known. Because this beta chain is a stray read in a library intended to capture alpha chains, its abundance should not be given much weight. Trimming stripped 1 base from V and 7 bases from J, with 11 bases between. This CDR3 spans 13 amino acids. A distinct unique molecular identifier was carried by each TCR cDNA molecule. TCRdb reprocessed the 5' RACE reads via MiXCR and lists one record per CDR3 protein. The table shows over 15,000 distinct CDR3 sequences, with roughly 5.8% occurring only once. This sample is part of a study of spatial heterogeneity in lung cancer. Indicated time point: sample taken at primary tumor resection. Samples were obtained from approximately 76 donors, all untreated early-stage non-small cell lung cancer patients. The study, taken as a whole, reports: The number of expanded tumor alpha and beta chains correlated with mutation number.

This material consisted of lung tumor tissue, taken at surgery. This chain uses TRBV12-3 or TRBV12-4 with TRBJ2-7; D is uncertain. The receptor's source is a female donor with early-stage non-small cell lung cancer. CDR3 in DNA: TGTGCCAGCAGTTTAGACTTATTCTGGGAGCAGTACTTC. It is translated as CASSLDLFWEQYF.